This T cell receptor beta chain appears in the sequencing data of a study of cytomegalovirus exposure and HLA in healthy donors. The wider study: Genetic ancestry analysis placed over 75% of the 398 donors that were genotyped in the Caucasian-associated cluster.

General study points: Per published reports, the classifier diagnosed cytomegalovirus status with high specificity and sensitivity. Some V segments (TRBV6-2 and TRBV6-3 among them) were excluded as indistinguishable. TCR beta V segments were, for the most part, productive about 87% or about 30% of the time in an earlier analysis.

The germline V gene encodes CDR1 MDHEN and CDR2 SYDVKM. Trimming took off 1 base at V and 6 bases at J, with 16 bases between the two ends. This CDR3 contains 15 residues. The PCR employed 60 Vbeta primers together with 13 Jbeta primers. The table came from immunoSEQ multiplex PCR; TCRdb's copy has only in-frame clones and leaves some out. The table has 160,000 or so clones, around 85% seen once; the top ten hold around 4%. Details on this clone: No antigen is known for it.

The chain employs TRBV28 and TRBJ2-7; possible D gene TRBD1, 6 bases. This clonotype was obtained from a man in his forties in good health and CMV-seronegative. The source material was PBMCs. CDR3 loop: CASSLSKVTGREQYF. CDR3 coding DNA: TGTGCCAGCAGTTTATCGAAAGTTACAGGGCGCGAGCAGTACTTC.